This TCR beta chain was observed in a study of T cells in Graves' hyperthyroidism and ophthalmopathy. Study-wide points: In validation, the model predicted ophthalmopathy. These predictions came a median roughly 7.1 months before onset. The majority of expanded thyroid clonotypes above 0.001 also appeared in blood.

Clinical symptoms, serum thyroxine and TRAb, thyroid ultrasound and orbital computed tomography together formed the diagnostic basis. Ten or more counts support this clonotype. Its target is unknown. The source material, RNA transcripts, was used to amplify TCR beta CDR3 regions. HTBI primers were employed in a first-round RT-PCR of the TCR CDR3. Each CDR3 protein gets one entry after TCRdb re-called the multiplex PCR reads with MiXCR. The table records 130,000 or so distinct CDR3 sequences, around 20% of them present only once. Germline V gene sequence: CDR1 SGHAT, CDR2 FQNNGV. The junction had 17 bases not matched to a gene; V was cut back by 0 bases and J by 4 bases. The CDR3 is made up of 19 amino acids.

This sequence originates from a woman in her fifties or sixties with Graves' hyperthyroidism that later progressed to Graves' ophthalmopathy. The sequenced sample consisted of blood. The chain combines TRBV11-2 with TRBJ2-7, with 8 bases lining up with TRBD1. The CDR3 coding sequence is TGTGCCAGCAGCTTAGAGTTCACTTCGTTCCGGGACAGGAGATACGAGCAGTACTTC. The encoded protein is CASSLEFTSFRDRRYEQYF.